This TCR beta chain emerged from a study of PD-1 blockade in classical Hodgkin lymphoma. Study-wide results and limits: Individuals initiating nivolumab under 1 year after ASCT were excluded. Compared with healthy donors, newly diagnosed patients reportedly showed lower baseline TCR diversity.

V lost 2 bases to trimming and J lost 7 bases, with 12 bases between them. Germline CDR1 reads SEHNR; CDR2 reads FQNEAQ (reference sequence). The CDR3 is made up of 15 amino acids. Exposure to brentuximab vedotin varied, and each patient had relapsed following autologous stem cell transplantation. The CD4+ T cells used were purified from thawed PBMCs through magnetic negative selection. Concerning this clone itself: Antigen unknown.

Assay used: immunoSEQ multiplex PCR; TCRdb lists only in-frame clones, some missing. The data contain around 34,000 clones, 80% to 95% of them singletons. This TCR was recovered from a human donor with classical Hodgkin lymphoma. J is TRBJ1-6 and V is TRBV7-9; D is possibly TRBD1 (5 bases). Specimen: CD4+ T cells from blood, collected at baseline. The CDR3 sequence is CASSLIIGGNSPLHF. The CDR3 DNA follows: TGTGCCAGCAGCTTAATAATTGGGGGGAATTCACCCCTCCACTTT. Supplemented by reference TRBV7-9 and TRBJ1-6, the full variable domain reads DTGVSQNPRHKITKRGQNVTFRCDPISEHNRLYWYRQTLGQGPEFLTYFQNEAQLEKSRLLSDRFSAERPKGSFSTLEIQRTEQGDSAMYLCASSLIIGGNSPLHFGNGTRLTVT.